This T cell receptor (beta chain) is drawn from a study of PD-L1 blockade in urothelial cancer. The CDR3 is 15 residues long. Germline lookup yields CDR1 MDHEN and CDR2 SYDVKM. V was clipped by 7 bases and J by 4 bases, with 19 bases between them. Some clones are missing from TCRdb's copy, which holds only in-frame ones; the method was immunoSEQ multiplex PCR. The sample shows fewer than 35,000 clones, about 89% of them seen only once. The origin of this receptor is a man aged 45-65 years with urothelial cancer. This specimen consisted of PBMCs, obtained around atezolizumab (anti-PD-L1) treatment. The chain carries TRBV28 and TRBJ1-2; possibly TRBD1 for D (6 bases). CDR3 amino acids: CASTQERGYGYGYTF. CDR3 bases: TGTGCCAGCACCCAGGAGAGGGGGTATGGCTATGGCTACACCTTC.